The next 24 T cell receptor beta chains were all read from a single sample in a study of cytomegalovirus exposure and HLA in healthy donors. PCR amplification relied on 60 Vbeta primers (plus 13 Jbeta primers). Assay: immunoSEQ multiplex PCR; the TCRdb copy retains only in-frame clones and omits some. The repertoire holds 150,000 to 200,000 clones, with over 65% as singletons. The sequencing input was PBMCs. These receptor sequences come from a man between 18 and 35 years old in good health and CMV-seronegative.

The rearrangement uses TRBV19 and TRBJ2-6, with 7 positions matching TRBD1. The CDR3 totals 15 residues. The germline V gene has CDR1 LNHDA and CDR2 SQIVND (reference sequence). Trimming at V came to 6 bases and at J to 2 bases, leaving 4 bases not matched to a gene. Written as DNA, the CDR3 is TGTGCCAGTAGGCAACAGGGGACTGGGGCCAACGTCCTGACTTTC. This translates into CASRQQGTGANVLTF.

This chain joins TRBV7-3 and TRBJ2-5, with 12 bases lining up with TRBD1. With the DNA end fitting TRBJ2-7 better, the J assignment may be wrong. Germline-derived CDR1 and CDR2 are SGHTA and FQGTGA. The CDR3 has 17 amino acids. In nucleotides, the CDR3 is TGTGCCAGCAGCCCCCTTGCGCGGGACAGGGGGCCTCTCGAGCAGTACTTC. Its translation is CASSPLARDRGPLEQYF.

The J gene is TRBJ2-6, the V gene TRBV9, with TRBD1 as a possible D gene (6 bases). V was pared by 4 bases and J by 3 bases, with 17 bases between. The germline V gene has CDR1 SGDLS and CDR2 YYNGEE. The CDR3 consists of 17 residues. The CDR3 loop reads CASSPLGGPGGANVLTF. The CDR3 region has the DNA TGTGCCAGCAGCCCTTTAGGGGGACCAGGTGGGGCCAACGTCCTGACTTTC.

CDR3 protein: CSVGTGGNEQFF. In nucleotides, the CDR3 is TGCAGCGTTGGGACAGGGGGCAATGAGCAGTTCTTC. V usage is TRBV29-1 and J usage is TRBJ2-1; 10 bases match TRBD1. CDR3 size: 12 residues. The V gene's germline CDR1 is SQVTM and CDR2 ANQGSEA. Trimming removed 4 bases from V and 6 bases from J; junction bases left unmatched: 0.

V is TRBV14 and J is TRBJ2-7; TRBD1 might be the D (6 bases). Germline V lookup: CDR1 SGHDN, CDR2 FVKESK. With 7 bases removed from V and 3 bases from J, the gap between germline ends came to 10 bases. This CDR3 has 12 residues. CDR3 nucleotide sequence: TGTGCCAGCATTTACAGGGTCTACGAGCAGTACTTC. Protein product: CASIYRVYEQYF.

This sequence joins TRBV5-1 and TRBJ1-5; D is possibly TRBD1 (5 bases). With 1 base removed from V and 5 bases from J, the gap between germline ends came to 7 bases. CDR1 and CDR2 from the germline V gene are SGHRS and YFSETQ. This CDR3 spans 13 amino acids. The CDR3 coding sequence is TGCGCCAGCAGCTTGTCAGGGTATCAGCCCCAGCATTTT. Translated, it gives CASSLSGYQPQHF.

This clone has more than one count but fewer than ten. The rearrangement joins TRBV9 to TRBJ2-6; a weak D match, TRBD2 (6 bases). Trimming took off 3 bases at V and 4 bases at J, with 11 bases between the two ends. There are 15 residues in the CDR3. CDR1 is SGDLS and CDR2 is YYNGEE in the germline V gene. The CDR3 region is CASSAPRGGANVLTF. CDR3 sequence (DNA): TGTGCCAGCAGCGCCCCCCGGGGGGGGGCCAACGTCCTGACTTTC.

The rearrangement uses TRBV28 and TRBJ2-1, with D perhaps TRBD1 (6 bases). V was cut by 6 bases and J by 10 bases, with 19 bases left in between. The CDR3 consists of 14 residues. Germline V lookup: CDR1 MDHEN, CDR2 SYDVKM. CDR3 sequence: CASSPGHLTGEQFF. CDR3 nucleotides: TGTGCCAGCAGCCCGGGACACCTCACGGGAGAGCAGTTCTTC. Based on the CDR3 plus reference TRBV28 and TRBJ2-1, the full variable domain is DVKVTQSSRYLVKRTGEKVFLECVQDMDHENMFWYRQDPGLGLRLIYFSYDVKMKEKGDIPEGYSVSREKKERFSLILESASTNQTSMYLCASSPGHLTGEQFFGPGTRLTVL.

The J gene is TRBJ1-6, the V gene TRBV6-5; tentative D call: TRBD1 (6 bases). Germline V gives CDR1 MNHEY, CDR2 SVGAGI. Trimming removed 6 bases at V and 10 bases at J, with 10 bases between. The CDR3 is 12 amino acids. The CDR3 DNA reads TGTGCCAGCAGCAGGGGTGACTCACCCCTCCACTTT. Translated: CASSRGDSPLHF.

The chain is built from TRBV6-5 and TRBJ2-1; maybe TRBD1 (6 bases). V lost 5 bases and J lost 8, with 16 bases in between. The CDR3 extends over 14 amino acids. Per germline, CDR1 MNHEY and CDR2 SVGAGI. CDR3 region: CASSRWGRGDEQFF. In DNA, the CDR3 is TGTGCCAGCAGTCGCTGGGGCAGGGGAGATGAGCAGTTCTTC.

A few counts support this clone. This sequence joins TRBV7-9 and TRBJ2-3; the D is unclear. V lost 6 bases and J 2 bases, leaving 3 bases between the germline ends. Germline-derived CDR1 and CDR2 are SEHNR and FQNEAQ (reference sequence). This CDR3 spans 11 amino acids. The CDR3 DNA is TGTGCCAGCAGTTACACAGATACGCAGTATTTT. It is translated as CASSYTDTQYF.

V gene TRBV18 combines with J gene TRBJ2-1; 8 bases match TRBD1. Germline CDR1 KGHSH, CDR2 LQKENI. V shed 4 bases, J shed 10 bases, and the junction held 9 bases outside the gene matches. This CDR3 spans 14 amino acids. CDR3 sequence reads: CASSQLTGDGEQFF. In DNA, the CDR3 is TGTGCCAGCTCACAATTGACAGGGGACGGGGAGCAGTTCTTC. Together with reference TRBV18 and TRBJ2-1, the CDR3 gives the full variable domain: NAGVMQNPRHLVRRRGQEARLRCSPMKGHSHVYWYRQLPEEGLKFMVYLQKENIIDESGMPKERFSAEFPKEGPSILRIQQVVRGDSAAYFCASSQLTGDGEQFFGPGTRLTVL.

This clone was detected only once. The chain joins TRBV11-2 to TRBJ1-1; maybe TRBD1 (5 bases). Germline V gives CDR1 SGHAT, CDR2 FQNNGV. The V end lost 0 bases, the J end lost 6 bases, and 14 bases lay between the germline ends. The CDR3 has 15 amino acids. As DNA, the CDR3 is TGTGCCAGCAGCTTAGATGGAAGTGGGGCTGCTGAAGCTTTCTTT. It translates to CASSLDGSGAAEAFF.

CDR3 residues: CASSEAQGVLDGNTIYF. CDR3 in DNA: TGTGCCAGCAGTGAAGCTCAGGGGGTCCTGGATGGAAACACCATATATTTT. The chain combines TRBV2 with TRBJ1-3; 7 positions agree with TRBD1. The CDR3 runs to 17 residues. After removal of 0 bases from V and 3 bases from J, the junction contained 8 bases not matched to a gene. CDR1 and CDR2 (germline): SNHLY, FYNNEI. The variable domain in full, completed from reference TRBV2 and TRBJ1-3, reads EPEVTQTPSHQVTQMGQEVILRCVPISNHLYFYWYRQILGQKVEFLVSFYNNEISEKSEIFDDQFSVERPDGSNFTLKIRSTKLEDSAMYFCASSEAQGVLDGNTIYFGEGSWLTVV.

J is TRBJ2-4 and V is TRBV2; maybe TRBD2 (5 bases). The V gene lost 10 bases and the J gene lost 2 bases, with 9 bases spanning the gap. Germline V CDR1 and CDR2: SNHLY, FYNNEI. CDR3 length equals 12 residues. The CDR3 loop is CATTGTKNIQYF. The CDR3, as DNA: TGTGCCACCACGGGAACCAAAAACATTCAGTACTTC.

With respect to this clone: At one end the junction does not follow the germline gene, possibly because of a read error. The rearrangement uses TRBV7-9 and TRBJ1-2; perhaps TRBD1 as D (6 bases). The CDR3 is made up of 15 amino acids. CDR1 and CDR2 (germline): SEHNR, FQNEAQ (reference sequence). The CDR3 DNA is TGTTCCAGCAGCTTAGGGGGGCAGGTAAACTATGGCTACACCTTC. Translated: CSSSLGGQVNYGYTF.

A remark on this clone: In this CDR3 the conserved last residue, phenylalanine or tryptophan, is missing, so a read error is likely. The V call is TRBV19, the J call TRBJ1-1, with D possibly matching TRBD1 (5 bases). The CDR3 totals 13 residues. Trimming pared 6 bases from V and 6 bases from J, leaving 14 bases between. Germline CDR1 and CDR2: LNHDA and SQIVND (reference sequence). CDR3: CASRRGVVAEAFL. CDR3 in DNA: TGTGCCAGTAGGCGGGGGGTTGTCGCTGAAGCTTTCCTT.

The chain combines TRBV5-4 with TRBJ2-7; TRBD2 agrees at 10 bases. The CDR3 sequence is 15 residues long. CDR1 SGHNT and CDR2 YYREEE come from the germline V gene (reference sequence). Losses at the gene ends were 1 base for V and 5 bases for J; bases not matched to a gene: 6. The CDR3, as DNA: TGTGCCAGCAGCTTGCCTAGCGGGAGTTACGACGAGCAGTACTTC. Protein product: CASSLPSGSYDEQYF.

The CDR3 loop is CAISERVQGALWETQYF. The CDR3 coding sequence is TGTGCCATCAGTGAGCGAGTACAGGGGGCTTTGTGGGAGACCCAGTACTTC. The chain is built from TRBV10-3 and TRBJ2-5; 9 bases fit TRBD1. CDR1 and CDR2 (germline): ENHRY, SYGVKD. CDR3 length: 17 residues. V dropped 2 bases and J dropped 5; count of bases not matched to a gene: 12.

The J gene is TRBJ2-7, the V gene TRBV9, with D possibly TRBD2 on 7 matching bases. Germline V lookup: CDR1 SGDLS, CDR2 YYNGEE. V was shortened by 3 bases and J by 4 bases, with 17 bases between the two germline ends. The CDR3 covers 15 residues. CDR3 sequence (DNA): TGTGCCAGCAGCGAGGGGGGGGACATCCTTTACGAGCAGTACTTC. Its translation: CASSEGGDILYEQYF.

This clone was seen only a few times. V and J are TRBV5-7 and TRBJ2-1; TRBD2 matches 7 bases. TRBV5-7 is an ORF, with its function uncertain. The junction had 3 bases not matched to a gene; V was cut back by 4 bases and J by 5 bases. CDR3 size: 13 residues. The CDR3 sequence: CASSLAGDNEQFF. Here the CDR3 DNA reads TGTGCCAGCAGCCTCGCGGGGGACAATGAGCAGTTCTTC.

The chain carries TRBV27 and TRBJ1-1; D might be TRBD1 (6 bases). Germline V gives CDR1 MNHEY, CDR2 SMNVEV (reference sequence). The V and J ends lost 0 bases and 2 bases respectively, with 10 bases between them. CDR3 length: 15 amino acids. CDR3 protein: CASSLSGTPNTEAFF. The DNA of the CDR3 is TGTGCCAGCAGTTTATCGGGGACACCTAACACTGAAGCTTTCTTT.

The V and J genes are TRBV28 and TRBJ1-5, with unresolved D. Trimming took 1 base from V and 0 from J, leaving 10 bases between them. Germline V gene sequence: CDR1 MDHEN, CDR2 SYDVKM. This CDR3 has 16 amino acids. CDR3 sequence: CASSLYSTYSNQPQHF. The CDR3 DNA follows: TGTGCCAGCAGTTTATACAGCACATATAGCAATCAGCCCCAGCATTTT.

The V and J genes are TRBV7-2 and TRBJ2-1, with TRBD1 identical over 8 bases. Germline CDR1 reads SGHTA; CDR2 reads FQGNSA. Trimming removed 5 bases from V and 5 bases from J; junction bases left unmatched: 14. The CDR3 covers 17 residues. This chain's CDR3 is CASSLGPDRVLHNEQFF. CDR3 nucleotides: TGTGCCAGCAGCCTGGGTCCGGACAGGGTTCTGCACAATGAGCAGTTCTTC.